Reported below is one T cell receptor (beta chain). These data are taken from a study of blood T cell repertoires in COVID-19. Overall study context: Donors in the United States, Italy and Spain gave samples during acute or convalescent COVID-19. Nucleic acid was either cDNA or gDNA, and it came from T cells, B-cell-depleted T cells, or PBMCs.

Germline CDR1 is LNHDA and CDR2 is SQIVND (reference sequence). The V end was cut by 6 bases, the J end by 0 bases, with 17 bases between. The CDR3 spans 16 residues. In the original processing: How many nucleated cells were present was estimated from reference gene primer amplification. The table came from immunoSEQ multiplex PCR; TCRdb's copy has only in-frame clones and leaves some out. The V and J calls and clone size are taken from that table; D and trimming were inferred from the DNA. In the table there are approximately 190,000 clones, 87% of which are singletons. Sequenced input: peripheral blood. The chain has TRBV19 and TRBJ1-2, with D unclear. The source is a man between 60 and 75 years old with active or convalescent COVID-19. This CDR3 reads CASSIRPQVANYGYTF. The CDR3, as DNA: TGTGCCAGTAGCATAAGGCCCCAGGTTGCTAACTATGGCTACACCTTC.